This T cell receptor (beta chain) was sequenced for a study of shared T cell receptors in the human thymus. Some clones are missing from TCRdb's copy, which holds only in-frame ones; the method was immunoSEQ multiplex PCR. The repertoire has approximately 580,000 clones, around 78% of them found once; the top ten carry less than 0.015%. These same data were also listed under a study on human thymus T cells.

What was sequenced was thymocytes. This sequence was found in a boy in the first two years of life with a congenital heart defect.

The CDR3 DNA sequence: TGTGCCAGCAGTCTTAGGACTAGCAGCGAGCAGTACTTC. Protein product: CASSLRTSSEQYF. The J gene is TRBJ2-7, the V gene TRBV28, with TRBD2 matching over 8 bases. The germline V gene encodes CDR1 MDHEN and CDR2 SYDVKM. This CDR3 contains 13 residues. The trim removed 5 bases at V and 6 bases at J, leaving 6 bases unmatched.